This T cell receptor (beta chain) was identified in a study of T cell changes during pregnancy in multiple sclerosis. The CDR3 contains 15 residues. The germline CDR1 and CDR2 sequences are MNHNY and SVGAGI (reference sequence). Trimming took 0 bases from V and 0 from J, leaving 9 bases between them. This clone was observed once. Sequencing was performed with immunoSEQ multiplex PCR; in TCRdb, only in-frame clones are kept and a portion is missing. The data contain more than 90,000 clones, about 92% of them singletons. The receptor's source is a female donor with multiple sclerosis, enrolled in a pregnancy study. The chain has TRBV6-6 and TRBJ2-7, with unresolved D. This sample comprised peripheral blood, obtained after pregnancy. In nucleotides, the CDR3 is TGTGCCAGCAGTTACTCGACTGCTTTCTCCTACGAGCAGTACTTC. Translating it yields CASSYSTAFSYEQYF.